A single sample gave rise to the 26 T cell receptor beta chains below, sequenced in a study of blood T cell repertoires in COVID-19. Assay used: immunoSEQ multiplex PCR; TCRdb lists only in-frame clones, some missing. This sample has under 130,000 clones; over 75% occur once, and the top ten carry about an eighth. The sequenced material came from peripheral blood. All receptors derive from a human donor in a cohort sampled during active or convalescent COVID-19.

V gene TRBV21-1 combines with J gene TRBJ1-2. TRBV21-1 corresponds to a pseudogene. This CDR3 comprises 13 residues. CDR3 amino acids: CASSKIPTTCYTF. The CDR3 nucleotides read TGTGCCAGCAGCAAAATACCTACCACTTGCTACACCTTC.

This chain joins TRBV11-2 and TRBJ2-7, with 10 bases lining up with TRBD2. This CDR3 has 15 residues. CDR1 SGHAT and CDR2 FQNNGV come from the germline V gene. J was trimmed by 2 bases and V by 5 bases; bases with no gene match: 6. DNA for the CDR3: TGTGCCAGCAGCCGTAGCGGGGGGTCCACCTACGAGCAGTACTTC. It yields the protein CASSRSGGSTYEQYF.

The genes are TRBV5-1 and TRBJ1-6, with 7 bases identical to TRBD1. From germline, CDR1 is SGHRS and CDR2 YFSETQ. The length of the CDR3 is 15 residues. After removal of 1 base from V and 9 bases from J, the junction contained 7 bases not matched to a gene. The CDR3 nucleotides are TGCGCCAGCAGCTTGCAAACAGGGGCAAGTTCACCCCTCCACTTT. Protein: CASSLQTGASSPLHF.

The chain uses TRBV9 and TRBJ1-4, with D perhaps matching TRBD1 (5 bases). This CDR3 contains 19 residues. CDR1 is SGDLS and CDR2 is YYNGEE in the germline V gene. The ends were cut back, 0 bases at V and 0 bases at J, with 18 bases in the middle. This CDR3 reads CASSVAGGTYRTTNEKLFF. DNA for the CDR3: TGTGCCAGCAGCGTAGCGGGGGGGACCTACAGAACAACTAATGAAAAACTGTTTTTT.

V gene TRBV3-1 (or the pseudogene TRBV3-2) combines with J gene TRBJ1-6; D gene uncertain. Germline V gene lookup returns CDR1 LGHDT and CDR2 YNNKEL (reference sequence). There are 15 residues in the CDR3. The ends were cut back, 4 bases at V and 9 bases at J, with 16 bases in the middle. DNA for the CDR3: TGTGCCAGCAGCCTATTTGGAGGGCGCGTTTCACCCCTCCACTTT. Protein product: CASSLFGGRVSPLHF.

The gene calls are TRBV30 and TRBJ1-5; TRBD1 matches 7 bases. V dropped 1 base and J dropped 1; count of bases not matched to a gene: 1. The CDR3 length is 14 residues. CDR1 GTSNPN and CDR2 SVGIG come from the germline V gene (reference sequence). In DNA, the CDR3 is TGTGCCTGGAGTGGGGACAGAAGCAATCAGCCCCAGCATTTT. Translation gives CAWSGDRSNQPQHF.

The rearrangement uses TRBV10-3 and TRBJ1-4, with D tentatively TRBD1 (6 bases). CDR3 length: 15 residues. Deletions cut 0 bases from V and 7 bases from J, with 12 bases between. Germline assignment: CDR1 ENHRY and CDR2 SYGVKD. The CDR3 is CAISESVGAGEKLFF. For the CDR3, the DNA is TGTGCCATCAGTGAGTCTGTGGGGGCCGGTGAAAAACTGTTTTTT.

V gene TRBV6-1 combines with J gene TRBJ2-7; possibly TRBD1 for D (5 bases). V was pared by 5 bases and J by 2 bases, with 13 bases between. CDR1 MNHNS and CDR2 SASEGT come from the germline V gene. The CDR3 length is 14 residues. The CDR3 DNA follows: TGTGCCAGCAGTTCCTCGGACAAAGCCTACGAGCAGTACTTC. Translation gives CASSSSDKAYEQYF.

The chain employs TRBV11-2 and TRBJ2-1, with 15 bases that match TRBD2. The CDR3 runs 18 residues. V dropped 5 bases and J dropped 6; count of bases not matched to a gene: 11. Per the germline V gene, CDR1 is SGHAT and CDR2 is FQNNGV. CDR3 protein: CASSPWTSGGAFRNEQFF. DNA for the CDR3: TGTGCCAGCAGCCCTTGGACTAGCGGGGGGGCTTTTCGCAATGAGCAGTTCTTC.

The chain links TRBV28 to TRBJ1-5; no reliable D call. Germline loops: CDR1 MDHEN, CDR2 SYDVKM. Trimming pared 4 bases from V and 7 bases from J, leaving 23 bases between. The length of the CDR3 is 17 residues. The CDR3: CASSYRGPTGPSQPQHF. DNA for the CDR3: TGTGCCAGCAGTTACCGAGGGCCAACTGGGCCAAGCCAGCCCCAGCATTTT.

The chain uses TRBV19 and TRBJ1-2; D is possibly TRBD1 (5 bases). This CDR3 region has 14 residues. V gave up 9 bases and J gave up 2 bases, with 16 bases separating them. Germline CDR1 LNHDA, CDR2 SQIVND (reference sequence). CDR3 loop: CASSPQDKNYGYTF. Written as DNA, the CDR3 is TGTGCCAGCTCCCCCCAGGACAAGAACTATGGCTACACCTTC.

This chain uses TRBV3-1 (or the pseudogene TRBV3-2) with TRBJ2-1; 8 bases match TRBD2. Germline CDR1 and CDR2: LGHDT and YNNKEL (reference sequence). The CDR3 runs 14 residues. V gave up 1 base and J gave up 4 bases; unmatched junction bases: 0. The CDR3 DNA reads as TGTGCCAGCAGCCAAGCGGGGGGGTACAATGAGCAGTTCTTC. It encodes CASSQAGGYNEQFF.

The chain links TRBV24-1 to TRBJ1-2; D gene unclear. Per germline, CDR1 KGHDR and CDR2 SFDVKD. This CDR3 has 13 residues. Trimming pared 5 bases from V and 3 bases from J, leaving 9 bases between. CDR3 sequence: CATSGQDYYGYTF. The CDR3 nucleotides are TGTGCCACCAGTGGGCAAGATTACTATGGCTACACCTTC.

This clone was seen just once. The chain has TRBV6-2 or TRBV6-3 and TRBJ2-3; D is unclear. The germline V gene has CDR1 MNHEY and CDR2 SVGEGT. The CDR3 has 11 amino acids. Trimming pared 5 bases from V and 6 bases from J, leaving 6 bases between. The CDR3 spells CASSRWDTQYF. CDR3 DNA sequence: TGTGCCAGCAGTCGGTGGGATACGCAGTATTTT.

V gene TRBV5-1 combines with J gene TRBJ1-4; a weak D match, TRBD1 (6 bases). V lost 0 bases to trimming and J lost 7 bases, with 19 bases between them. The CDR3 extends over 17 amino acids. In germline, CDR1 is SGHRS, CDR2 YFSETQ. The CDR3 DNA reads TGCGCCAGCAGCTTGGGGCCTGAACAGGGAAGGGGTGAAAAACTGTTTTTT. Translation: CASSLGPEQGRGEKLFF.

J is TRBJ2-5 and V is TRBV4-1; D remains ambiguous. CDR1 and CDR2 (germline): MGHRA, YSYEKL. V was cut by 1 base and J by 3 bases, with 9 bases left in between. The CDR3 contains 14 residues. The CDR3 spells CASSQGLAEETQYF. DNA for the CDR3: TGCGCCAGCAGCCAAGGCTTAGCAGAAGAGACCCAGTACTTC.

The chain combines TRBV10-2 with TRBJ1-3, with D possibly being TRBD1 (6 bases). The CDR3 covers 15 residues. Trimming pared 4 bases from V and 2 bases from J, leaving 12 bases between. CDR1 and CDR2 from the germline V gene are WSHSY and SAAADI. The CDR3 DNA is TGCGCCAGCAGTGCCCCGACAGGAGCTGGAAACACCATATATTTT. Protein: CASSAPTGAGNTIYF.

This clone has just one count. The V and J genes are TRBV5-6 and TRBJ1-5, with 9 bases matching TRBD1. Unmatched junction bases numbered 6, after V lost 4 bases and J lost 4 bases. Germline CDR1 and CDR2: SGHDT and YYEEEE. CDR3 size: 15 residues. Here the CDR3 reads CASSRWDRANQPQHF. CDR3 bases: TGTGCCAGCAGCCGATGGGACAGGGCAAATCAGCCCCAGCATTTT.

There are a few counts of this clone. This sequence joins TRBV19 and TRBJ1-4; the match to TRBD1 covers 9 bases. V was pared by 2 bases and J by 3 bases, with 7 bases of the junction left unmatched. This CDR3 has 17 residues. The germline V gene encodes CDR1 LNHDA and CDR2 SQIVND (reference sequence). The CDR3 protein is CASSIWGQGRANEKLFF. The CDR3 nucleotides read TGTGCCAGTAGTATATGGGGACAGGGACGCGCTAATGAAAAACTGTTTTTT.

CDR3 protein: CATSRVPRRGGPNNEQFF. In nucleotides, the CDR3 is TGTGCCACCAGCAGGGTCCCCCGGCGGGGGGGCCCAAACAATGAGCAGTTCTTC. The V call is TRBV15, the J call TRBJ2-1; TRBD2 agrees at 9 bases. With V trimmed by 3 bases and J by 5 bases, 14 bases remained unmatched. The CDR3 length is 18 residues. From germline, CDR1 is LNHNV and CDR2 YYDKDF (reference sequence).

This clone was observed once. This chain links TRBV7-9 with TRBJ1-2; 7 nucleotides line up with TRBD1. Trimming removed 1 base from V and 2 bases from J; junction bases left unmatched: 4. Per the germline V gene, CDR1 is SEHNR and CDR2 is FQNEAQ (reference sequence). The CDR3 length is 15 residues. The CDR3: CASSLDRGGNYGYTF. As DNA, the CDR3 is TGTGCCAGCAGCTTAGACAGGGGAGGAAACTATGGCTACACCTTC.

The genes are TRBV9 and TRBJ1-6; 9 bases align to TRBD1. V lost 3 bases, J lost 8 bases, and 9 bases stayed unmatched. This CDR3 comprises 16 residues. CDR1 is SGDLS, CDR2 YYNGEE, per germline. CDR3 amino acids: CASSAQGAPVYSPLHF. CDR3 sequence (DNA): TGTGCCAGCAGCGCACAGGGGGCGCCGGTATATTCACCCCTCCACTTT. Using reference TRBV9 and TRBJ1-6 for the parts outside the CDR3, the full variable domain is DSGVTQTPKHLITATGQRVTLRCSPRSGDLSVYWYQQSLDQGLQFLIQYYNGEERAKGNILERFSAQQFPDLHSELNLSSLELGDSALYFCASSAQGAPVYSPLHFGNGTRLTVT.

This chain joins TRBV19 and TRBJ2-4; a possible D gene is TRBD2 (5 bases). This CDR3 spans 16 amino acids. CDR1 and CDR2 (germline): LNHDA, SQIVND (reference sequence). The V gene lost 3 bases and the J gene lost 1 base, with 13 bases spanning the gap. The CDR3 DNA sequence: TGTGCCAGTAGTATGGACTCGTCGGGGGCCAAAAACATTCAGTACTTC. This codes for CASSMDSSGAKNIQYF.

This clone was counted once. The CDR3 spells CASSWEGVSTDTQYF. The CDR3, as DNA: TGTGCCAGCAGCTGGGAGGGTGTCAGCACAGATACGCAGTATTTT. The chain couples TRBV11-2 to TRBJ2-3; 7 nucleotides agree with TRBD2. Losses at the gene ends were 4 bases for V and 0 bases for J; bases not matched to a gene: 4. The germline V gene has CDR1 SGHAT and CDR2 FQNNGV. The CDR3 consists of 15 residues.

V usage is TRBV6-5 and J usage is TRBJ2-6, with 7 bases aligning to TRBD1. J was trimmed by 2 bases and V by 6 bases; bases with no gene match: 4. CDR1 and CDR2 from the germline V gene are MNHEY and SVGAGI. The CDR3 runs to 15 residues. The CDR3 DNA reads as TGTGCCAGCAGCCTCGACAGGGCTGGGGCCAACGTCCTGACTTTC. This codes for CASSLDRAGANVLTF.

The V call is TRBV12-5, the J call TRBJ1-1, with D perhaps TRBD1 (6 bases). With 3 bases removed from V and 1 base from J, the gap between germline ends came to 15 bases. There are 16 residues in the CDR3. Germline CDR1 reads LGHNT; CDR2 reads FRNRAP. The CDR3 region has the DNA TGTGCTAGTGGTTTAGAAAGACAGGAGCAGAACACTGAAGCTTTCTTT. It codes for CASGLERQEQNTEAFF.